Below are 18 T cell receptor beta chains sequenced from a single sample in a study of blood T cell repertoires in COVID-19. Assay: immunoSEQ multiplex PCR; the TCRdb copy retains only in-frame clones and omits some. Found here are over 350,000 clones, around 87% of them singletons; the top ten hold approximately 9.3%. Sequencing was carried out using PBMCs or T cells enriched from blood (not recorded which). All receptors come from a woman aged 50 to 65 who had recovered from COVID-19.

This rearrangement joins TRBV7-3 to TRBJ2-3; D unresolved. The germline V and J ends were trimmed by 3 bases and 7 bases, with 8 bases remaining between them. Germline V gene sequence: CDR1 SGHTA, CDR2 FQGTGA. CDR3 length equals 12 residues. CDR3 region: CASSFDLNTQYF. The CDR3 nucleotides are TGTGCCAGCAGCTTCGACTTGAATACGCAGTATTTT.

The rearrangement links TRBV7-2 to TRBJ2-2; TRBD2 matches 7 bases. The CDR3 extends over 17 amino acids. J was trimmed by 5 bases and V by 5 bases; bases with no gene match: 14. The germline CDR1 and CDR2 sequences are SGHTA and FQGNSA. CDR3 amino acids: CASSPYPRTSGTGELFF. The CDR3 DNA follows: TGTGCCAGCAGCCCTTACCCGCGGACTAGTGGGACCGGGGAGCTGTTTTTT.

The chain uses TRBV10-2 and TRBJ2-1; 8 bases fit TRBD2. The CDR3 is 15 amino acids. V was pared by 8 bases and J by 8 bases, with 14 bases of the junction left unmatched. CDR1 is WSHSY and CDR2 is SAAADI in the germline V gene. The CDR3 loop reads CASLSSGLFADEQFF. DNA of the CDR3: TGCGCCAGCTTATCTAGCGGGCTATTCGCCGATGAGCAGTTCTTC.

The chain couples TRBV14 to TRBJ2-2; D unresolved. This CDR3 is built from 15 residues. Germline V gene data show CDR1 as SGHDN and CDR2 as FVKESK. V lost 0 bases to trimming and J lost 5 bases, with 10 bases between them. Here the CDR3 DNA reads TGTGCCAGCAGCCAAGAGAATGCGGTGACCGGGGAGCTGTTTTTT. Protein product: CASSQENAVTGELFF.

The chain uses TRBV4-1 and TRBJ2-7, with 15 bases aligning to TRBD2. The CDR3 loop spans 15 amino acids. The J segment lost 4 bases and the V segment lost 3 bases, leaving 1 base of the junction unmatched. Germline loops: CDR1 MGHRA, CDR2 YSYEKL. CDR3 loop: CASSHGLAGGYEQYF. The CDR3 region has the DNA TGCGCCAGCAGCCATGGACTAGCGGGGGGGTACGAGCAGTACTTC.

The chain recombines TRBV11-2 with TRBJ1-2; D remains unclear. V lost 1 base, J lost 8 bases, and 8 bases lay in between. The CDR3 sequence is 12 residues long. Germline V gene data show CDR1 as SGHAT and CDR2 as FQNNGV. CDR3 DNA: TGTGCCAGCAGCTTAGGACAACGGGGCTACACCTTC. Translated: CASSLGQRGYTF.

The rearrangement joins TRBV7-6 to TRBJ2-5; weak D call: TRBD2 (5 bases). CDR3 size: 13 residues. Trimming removed 7 bases at V and 3 bases at J, with 12 bases between. Germline V gives CDR1 SGHVS, CDR2 FNYEAQ. CDR3 loop: CASTRMREETQYF. CDR3 coding DNA: TGTGCCAGCACCCGCATGCGGGAAGAGACCCAGTACTTC.

The genes are TRBV28 and TRBJ1-6; D gene unclear. This CDR3 comprises 13 residues. The V gene lost 11 bases and the J gene lost 7 bases, with 15 bases spanning the gap. CDR1 is MDHEN, CDR2 SYDVKM, per germline. CDR3 coding DNA: TGTGCCGTACAACTACCTCCCAATTCACCCCTCCACTTT. Protein: CAVQLPPNSPLHF.

This clone was seen a few times. The chain uses TRBV5-5 and TRBJ1-1; D gene uncertain. Looked up from germline, CDR1 is SGHKS and CDR2 is YYEKEE (reference sequence). Trimming stripped 1 base from V and 5 bases from J, with 9 bases between. The CDR3 is 13 amino acids. CDR3 sequence reads: CASSLSGQTEAFF. Here the CDR3 DNA reads TGTGCCAGCAGCTTGTCAGGCCAGACTGAAGCTTTCTTT.

This rearrangement joins TRBV5-1 to TRBJ2-2, with D possibly matching TRBD2 (5 bases). CDR1 and CDR2 from the germline V gene are SGHRS and YFSETQ. V lost 2 bases and J 5 bases, leaving 13 bases between the germline ends. The length of the CDR3 is 15 residues. CDR3 loop: CASSFFPPGTGELFF. The CDR3 DNA is TGCGCCAGCAGCTTTTTCCCCCCGGGGACCGGGGAGCTGTTTTTT.

This clone was recorded only once. V and J are TRBV29-1 and TRBJ2-4, with TRBD2 matching over 9 bases. J was trimmed by 1 base and V by 4 bases; bases with no gene match: 2. Germline V gene sequence: CDR1 SQVTM, CDR2 ANQGSEA. The CDR3 is 14 amino acids. CDR3: CSVGLAGAKNIQYF. CDR3 sequence (DNA): TGCAGCGTTGGCCTAGCGGGGGCCAAAAACATTCAGTACTTC.

This clone was picked up a small number of times. This rearrangement joins TRBV28 to TRBJ1-3; D might be TRBD1 (5 bases). V shed 3 bases and J shed 0 bases, with 15 bases lying between them. The CDR3 is made up of 17 amino acids. The V gene's germline CDR1 is MDHEN and CDR2 SYDVKM. CDR3 amino acids: CASSLAIPGISGNTIYF. CDR3 DNA: TGTGCCAGCAGTTTGGCGATTCCAGGGATCTCTGGAAACACCATATATTTT.

The rearrangement links TRBV12-3 or TRBV12-4 to TRBJ2-2; tentative D call: TRBD1 (5 bases). Trimming left V 3 bases short and J 7 bases short, with 9 bases between. CDR3 length: 13 amino acids. The CDR3 loop is CASSLVQGGELFF. CDR3 in DNA: TGTGCCAGCAGTTTGGTTCAGGGCGGGGAGCTGTTTTTT.

The V call is TRBV6-1, the J call TRBJ2-3, with D tentatively TRBD1 (6 bases). From germline, CDR1 is MNHNS and CDR2 SASEGT. CDR3 length: 15 residues. The germline V and J ends were trimmed by 2 bases and 2 bases, with 11 bases remaining between them. The chain's CDR3 is CASSEHRALTDTQYF. The CDR3 DNA reads as TGTGCCAGCAGTGAACACAGGGCCCTCACAGATACGCAGTATTTT.

The gene calls are TRBV7-9 and TRBJ2-1, with 8 bases matching TRBD1. The junction had 15 bases not matched to a gene; V was cut back by 8 bases and J by 0 bases. The germline V gene encodes CDR1 SEHNR and CDR2 FQNEAQ (reference sequence). The CDR3 runs 18 residues. CDR3 nucleotide sequence: TGTGCCAGCCGGACGGGACAGGTGGGAAGGAGCTCCTACAATGAGCAGTTCTTC. This codes for CASRTGQVGRSSYNEQFF.

This sequence joins TRBV3-1 (or the pseudogene TRBV3-2) and TRBJ2-3, with 8 bases identical to TRBD2. The CDR3 runs to 17 residues. The junction had 11 bases not matched to a gene; V was cut back by 1 base and J by 5 bases. Germline V lookup: CDR1 LGHDT, CDR2 YNNKEL (reference sequence). The CDR3 DNA sequence: TGTGCCAGCAGCCAAGGCCTCTCTAGCGGGTGGCGAGATACGCAGTATTTT. Its translation is CASSQGLSSGWRDTQYF.

The V call is TRBV5-6, the J call TRBJ1-2, with D maybe TRBD1 (5 bases). Trimming removed 4 bases from V and 7 bases from J, with 14 bases in between. This CDR3 contains 13 residues. Germline assignment: CDR1 SGHDT and CDR2 YYEEEE. The CDR3 DNA follows: TGTGCCAGCAGCATCCCAGGGATTGCTGGCTACACCTTC. Its protein product is CASSIPGIAGYTF.

The chain has TRBV30 and TRBJ1-2; possibly TRBD1 for D (5 bases). V was trimmed by 4 bases and J by 5 bases, leaving 14 bases between them. Germline CDR1 and CDR2: GTSNPN and SVGIG (reference sequence). This CDR3 spans 13 amino acids. The CDR3 nucleotides read TGTGCCTGGATAGGAGGGCCAGGGTATGGCTACACCTTC. It is translated as CAWIGGPGYGYTF.